These 20 T cell receptor beta chains came from one sample sequenced in a study of regulatory and conventional T cells in RAG deficiency (dated by TCRdb to the late 2010s). Conventional CD4+ T cells were purified from blood as CD25-low CD127-high cells before genomic DNA extraction. Library creation used the immunoSEQ multiplex PCR assay. TCRdb carries this immuneACCESS record with in-frame sequences only. Its versions omit some clonotypes, under half of them owing to an unresolved V gene in the studies checked, with the rest unexplained. Here the sample has 45,000 to 50,000 clones; 80% to 90% occur a single time. The ten top clones hold 0.4% to 0.55% of the sample. The sample also formed part of further work on regulatory T cells. The second study also describes: The multiplex PCR relied on 52 forward TRBV primers and 13 reverse TRBJ primers, and amplification bias was corrected through assay-based and computational methods.

Sequencing was performed on CD4+ effector T cells sorted from blood. The source of these receptors is a human donor in good health.

V gene TRBV28 combines with J gene TRBJ1-2; D might be TRBD1 (5 bases). From germline, CDR1 is MDHEN and CDR2 SYDVKM. The CDR3 length is 15 residues. Trimming took 3 bases from V and 2 from J, leaving 13 bases between them. This CDR3 reads CASSLPGTSNYGYTF. In DNA, the CDR3 is TGTGCCAGCAGTTTGCCCGGGACCTCGAACTATGGCTACACCTTC.

V usage is TRBV29-1 and J usage is TRBJ2-3, with D uncertain. The V end lost 6 bases, the J end lost 6 bases, and 13 bases lay between the germline ends. CDR1 is SQVTM and CDR2 is ANQGSEA in the germline V gene. There are 12 residues in the CDR3. CDR3 bases: TGCAGCGTGGTCCTCCAGTCCGATACGCAGTATTTT. This sequence encodes CSVVLQSDTQYF.

The rearrangement joins TRBV2 to TRBJ1-1; D ambiguous. CDR1 and CDR2 from the germline V gene are SNHLY and FYNNEI. This CDR3 region has 13 residues. With 6 bases removed from V and 3 bases from J, the gap between germline ends came to 11 bases. The CDR3 spells CASSPERDTEAFF. The CDR3 nucleotides are TGTGCCAGCAGCCCTGAAAGGGACACTGAAGCTTTCTTT.

The chain uses TRBV29-1 and TRBJ1-1; 11 bases are shared with TRBD1. CDR3 length: 15 amino acids. Losses at the gene ends were 4 bases for V and 1 base for J; bases not matched to a gene: 5. Germline V gene lookup returns CDR1 SQVTM and CDR2 ANQGSEA. As DNA, the CDR3 is TGCAGCGTTGCTTGGACAGGGGGCGGGAACACTGAAGCTTTCTTT. Amino acids: CSVAWTGGGNTEAFF.

The V call is TRBV6-1, the J call TRBJ1-4; no reliable D call. Germline V gene lookup returns CDR1 MNHNS and CDR2 SASEGT. This CDR3 region has 13 residues. V lost 5 bases, J lost 8 bases, and 12 bases lay in between. The CDR3 reads CASSLRRTEKLFF. The DNA for the CDR3 is TGTGCCAGCAGTTTACGAAGAACCGAAAAACTGTTTTTT.

The genes are TRBV7-9 and TRBJ2-7, with 11 nucleotides matching TRBD2. The CDR3 runs 16 residues. V shed 2 bases, J shed 1 base, and the junction held 4 bases outside the gene matches. Per germline, CDR1 SEHNR and CDR2 FQNEAQ (reference sequence). The CDR3 protein is CASSLRLAGGSYEQYF. The CDR3 nucleotides read TGTGCCAGCAGCTTAAGGCTAGCGGGAGGTTCCTACGAGCAGTACTTC.

This clone was seen a single time. The rearrangement joins TRBV2 to TRBJ1-1, with no clear D. The germline V gene has CDR1 SNHLY and CDR2 FYNNEI. V dropped 5 bases and J dropped 5 bases, with 12 bases sitting between them. The CDR3 sequence is 13 residues long. The CDR3 reads CASSLLTRTEAFF. The CDR3 nucleotides are TGTGCCAGCAGTCTCTTGACTCGTACTGAAGCTTTCTTT. The full variable domain, its missing parts supplied by reference TRBV2 and TRBJ1-1, is EPEVTQTPSHQVTQMGQEVILRCVPISNHLYFYWYRQILGQKVEFLVSFYNNEISEKSEIFDDQFSVERPDGSNFTLKIRSTKLEDSAMYFCASSLLTRTEAFFGQGTRLTVV.

This clone came up once. J is TRBJ1-2 and V is TRBV15; D remains ambiguous. V dropped 4 bases and J dropped 4 bases, with 16 bases sitting between them. The CDR3 covers 15 residues. CDR1 and CDR2 from the germline V gene are LNHNV and YYDKDF (reference sequence). Written as DNA, the CDR3 is TGTGCCACCAGCAACCAGCGGAGAGTAGGCTATGGCTACACCTTC. It codes for CATSNQRRVGYGYTF. Looking up the rest from reference TRBV15 and TRBJ1-2 gives the full variable domain: DAMVIQNPRYQVTQFGKPVTLSCSQTLNHNVMYWYQQKSSQAPKLLFHYYDKDFNNEADTPDNFQSRRPNTSFCFLDIRSPGLGDTAMYLCATSNQRRVGYGYTFGSGTRLTVV.

This clone was detected only a few times. The rearrangement links TRBV5-1 to TRBJ2-7, with D maybe TRBD2 (7 bases). The V end lost 6 bases, the J end lost 6 bases, and 19 bases lay between the germline ends. This CDR3 contains 14 residues. Germline V gene data show CDR1 as SGHRS and CDR2 as YFSETQ. The CDR3 coding sequence is TGCGCCAGCACTATAGGGGGAGGGCCCGGCGAGCAGTACTTC. It is translated as CASTIGGGPGEQYF. The full variable domain, with the rest looked up from reference TRBV5-1 and TRBJ2-7, is KAGVTQTPRYLIKTRGQQVTLSCSPISGHRSVSWYQQTPGQGLQFLFEYFSETQRNKGNFPGRFSGRQFSNSRSEMNVSTLELGDSALYLCASTIGGGPGEQYFGPGTRLTVT.

The rearrangement joins TRBV27 to TRBJ2-3; no clear D gene. Trimming stripped 2 bases from V and 2 bases from J, with 20 bases between. The CDR3 has 18 residues. The germline gives CDR1 MNHEY, CDR2 SMNVEV (reference sequence). As DNA, the CDR3 is TGTGCCAGCAGTTTAAGGCCCCCCGGTGGTGATCTCACAGATACGCAGTATTTT. Its translation is CASSLRPPGGDLTDTQYF.

The chain carries TRBV11-3 and TRBJ1-2, with a tentative D call TRBD1 (5 bases). Germline loops: CDR1 SGHNT, CDR2 YENEEA. The length of the CDR3 is 17 residues. V lost 0 bases, J lost 4 bases, and 18 bases lay in between. The DNA of the CDR3 is TGTGCCAGCAGCTTAGACGGGGTTGGCCTCGGGGCCTATGGCTACACCTTC. It translates to CASSLDGVGLGAYGYTF. Full variable domain (rest looked up from reference TRBV11-3 and TRBJ1-2): EAGVVQSPRYKIIEKKQPVAFWCNPISGHNTLYWYLQNLGQGPELLIRYENEEAVDDSQLPKDRFSAERLKGVDSTLKIQPAELGDSAVYLCASSLDGVGLGAYGYTFGSGTRLTVV.

The CDR3: CSVGRGSVGYTF. Here the CDR3 DNA reads TGCAGCGTTGGAAGGGGAAGTGTAGGCTACACCTTC. This chain connects TRBV29-1 to TRBJ1-2; maybe TRBD1 (5 bases). The CDR3 covers 12 residues. The V gene lost 4 bases and the J gene lost 8 bases, with 14 bases spanning the gap. Germline CDR1 and CDR2: SQVTM and ANQGSEA. Full variable domain (rest looked up from reference TRBV29-1 and TRBJ1-2): SAVISQKPSRDICQRGTSLTIQCQVDSQVTMMFWYRQQPGQSLTLIATANQGSEATYESGFVIDKFPISRPNLTFSTLTVSNMSPEDSSIYLCSVGRGSVGYTFGSGTRLTVV.

This chain joins TRBV11-3 and TRBJ2-7, with TRBD2 matching 7 bases. The CDR3 totals 17 residues. Trimming at V came to 3 bases and at J to 6 bases, leaving 17 bases not matched to a gene. The germline V gene has CDR1 SGHNT and CDR2 YENEEA. The CDR3 DNA is TGTGCCAGCAGCTTCCCCACGCTCCTAGCGGCCGACTCCGAGCAGTACTTC. It specifies CASSFPTLLAADSEQYF. Full variable domain (missing parts from reference TRBV11-3 and TRBJ2-7): EAGVVQSPRYKIIEKKQPVAFWCNPISGHNTLYWYLQNLGQGPELLIRYENEEAVDDSQLPKDRFSAERLKGVDSTLKIQPAELGDSAVYLCASSFPTLLAADSEQYFGPGTRLTVT.

The chain recombines TRBV5-1 with TRBJ1-4, with D perhaps matching TRBD1 (6 bases). Between the trimmed V and J ends, which lost 0 bases and 12 bases, there was a span of 18 bases. There are 15 residues in the CDR3. Germline V gene sequence: CDR1 SGHRS, CDR2 YFSETQ. CDR3 in amino acids: CASSLAGGQESELFF. The CDR3 nucleotides are TGCGCCAGCAGCTTGGCGGGGGGGCAGGAATCTGAACTGTTTTTT. Together with reference TRBV5-1 and TRBJ1-4, the CDR3 gives the full variable domain: KAGVTQTPRYLIKTRGQQVTLSCSPISGHRSVSWYQQTPGQGLQFLFEYFSETQRNKGNFPGRFSGRQFSNSRSEMNVSTLELGDSALYLCASSLAGGQESELFFGSGTQLSVL.

The chain links TRBV11-2 to TRBJ2-7, with 8 bases matching TRBD2. The CDR3 totals 16 residues. After removal of 1 base from V and 1 base from J, the junction contained 6 bases not matched to a gene. The germline gives CDR1 SGHAT, CDR2 FQNNGV. The CDR3 DNA follows: TGTGCCAGCAGCTTAGTCATCGGGGGGGGTTCCTACGAGCAGTACTTC. It translates to CASSLVIGGGSYEQYF. Full variable domain (remainder filled in from reference TRBV11-2 and TRBJ2-7): EAGVAQSPRYKIIEKRQSVAFWCNPISGHATLYWYQQILGQGPKLLIQFQNNGVVDDSQLPKDRFSAERLKGVDSTLKIQPAKLEDSAVYLCASSLVIGGGSYEQYFGPGTRLTVT.

The V and J genes are TRBV6-1 and TRBJ2-1; 7 bases fit TRBD1. Germline V lookup: CDR1 MNHNS, CDR2 SASEGT. J was trimmed by 7 bases and V by 5 bases; bases with no gene match: 2. The CDR3 runs to 12 residues. CDR3 sequence: CASSTTGNEQFF. The CDR3 DNA sequence: TGTGCCAGCAGTACGACAGGGAATGAGCAGTTCTTC.

This clone was counted once. This chain uses TRBV9 with TRBJ2-3; D not certain. Germline assignment: CDR1 SGDLS and CDR2 YYNGEE. This CDR3 region has 12 residues. Trimming removed 3 bases at V and 2 bases at J, with 4 bases between. CDR3 protein: CASSALTDTQYF. The DNA of the CDR3 is TGTGCCAGCAGCGCGCTCACAGATACGCAGTATTTT. The full variable domain, completed using reference TRBV9 and TRBJ2-3, is DSGVTQTPKHLITATGQRVTLRCSPRSGDLSVYWYQQSLDQGLQFLIQYYNGEERAKGNILERFSAQQFPDLHSELNLSSLELGDSALYFCASSALTDTQYFGPGTRLTVL.

This clone was detected once. V is TRBV7-3 and J is TRBJ1-1; TRBD1 is a possible D gene (5 bases). There are 14 residues in the CDR3. Per the germline V gene, CDR1 is SGHTA and CDR2 is FQGTGA. V was cut by 4 bases and J by 1 base, with 10 bases left in between. The DNA for the CDR3 is TGTGCCAGCAGCTCCGGAAGGGGGAACACTGAAGCTTTCTTT. Translation gives CASSSGRGNTEAFF.

The V call is TRBV7-3, the J call TRBJ2-6, with a weak D call TRBD1 (7 bases). Germline V gives CDR1 SGHTA, CDR2 FQGTGA. The CDR3 is 17 residues long. The V end was cut by 4 bases, the J end by 0 bases, with 13 bases between. In nucleotides, the CDR3 is TGTGCCAGCAGCTACCAGGGGGGTACCTCTGGGGCCAACGTCCTGACTTTC. It yields the protein CASSYQGGTSGANVLTF. The whole variable domain, filled in from reference TRBV7-3 and TRBJ2-6, reads GAGVSQTPSNKVTEKGKYVELRCDPISGHTALYWYRQSLGQGPEFLIYFQGTGAADDSGLPNDRFFAVRPEGSVSTLKIQRTERGDSAVYLCASSYQGGTSGANVLTFGAGSRLTVL.

The chain recombines TRBV5-1 with TRBJ1-1; 10 bases map to TRBD1. CDR1 SGHRS and CDR2 YFSETQ come from the germline V gene. The CDR3 is 14 amino acids. V lost 3 bases and J lost 9; bases outside the gene matches: 8. The CDR3 region has the DNA TGCGCCAGCAGCTCCGGGACAGGGGCCGGTAAAGCTTTCTTT. Its protein is CASSSGTGAGKAFF.